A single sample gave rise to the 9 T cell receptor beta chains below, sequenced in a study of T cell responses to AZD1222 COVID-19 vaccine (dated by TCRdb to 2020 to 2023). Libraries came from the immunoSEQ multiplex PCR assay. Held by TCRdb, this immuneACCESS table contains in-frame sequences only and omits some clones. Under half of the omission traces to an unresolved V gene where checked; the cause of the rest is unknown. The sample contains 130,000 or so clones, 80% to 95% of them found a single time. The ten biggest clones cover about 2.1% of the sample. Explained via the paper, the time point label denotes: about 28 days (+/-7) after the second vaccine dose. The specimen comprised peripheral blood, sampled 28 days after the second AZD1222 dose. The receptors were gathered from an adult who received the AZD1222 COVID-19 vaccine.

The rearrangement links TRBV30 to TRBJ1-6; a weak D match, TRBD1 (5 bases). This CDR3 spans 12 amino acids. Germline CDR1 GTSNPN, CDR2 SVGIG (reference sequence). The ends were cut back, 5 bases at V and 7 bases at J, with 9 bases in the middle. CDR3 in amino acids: CAWGPGNSPLHF. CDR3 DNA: TGTGCCTGGGGTCCAGGGAATTCACCCCTCCACTTT.

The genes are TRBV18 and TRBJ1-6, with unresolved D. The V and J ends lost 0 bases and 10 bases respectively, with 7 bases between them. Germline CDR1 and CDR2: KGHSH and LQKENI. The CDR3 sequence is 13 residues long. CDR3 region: CASSPPPPSPLHF. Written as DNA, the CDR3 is TGTGCCAGCTCACCACCGCCACCCTCACCCCTCCACTTT.

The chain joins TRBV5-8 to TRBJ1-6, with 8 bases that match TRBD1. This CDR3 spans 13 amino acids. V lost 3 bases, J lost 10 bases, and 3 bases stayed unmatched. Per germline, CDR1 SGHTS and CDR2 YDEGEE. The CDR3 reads CASSSAGGSPLHF. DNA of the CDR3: TGTGCCAGCAGCTCCGCAGGGGGCTCACCCCTCCACTTT.

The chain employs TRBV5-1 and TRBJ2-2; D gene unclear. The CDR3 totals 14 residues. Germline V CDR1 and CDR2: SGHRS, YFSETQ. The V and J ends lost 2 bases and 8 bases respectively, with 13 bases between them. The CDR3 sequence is CASSFDQTGGELFF. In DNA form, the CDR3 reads TGCGCCAGCAGCTTTGATCAGACTGGAGGGGAGCTGTTTTTT.

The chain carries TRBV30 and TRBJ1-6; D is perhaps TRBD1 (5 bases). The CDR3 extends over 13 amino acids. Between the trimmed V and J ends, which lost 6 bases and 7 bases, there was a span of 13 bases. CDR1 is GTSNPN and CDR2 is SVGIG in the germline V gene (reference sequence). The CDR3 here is CACHRGVNSPLHF. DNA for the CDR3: TGTGCCTGCCACCGGGGGGTAAATTCACCCCTCCACTTT.

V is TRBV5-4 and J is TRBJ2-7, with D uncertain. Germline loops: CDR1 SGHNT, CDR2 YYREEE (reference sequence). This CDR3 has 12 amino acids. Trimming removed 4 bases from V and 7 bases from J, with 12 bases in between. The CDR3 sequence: CASSTPLGEQYV. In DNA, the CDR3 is TGTGCCAGCAGCACCCCCCTGGGGGAGCAGTACGTC.

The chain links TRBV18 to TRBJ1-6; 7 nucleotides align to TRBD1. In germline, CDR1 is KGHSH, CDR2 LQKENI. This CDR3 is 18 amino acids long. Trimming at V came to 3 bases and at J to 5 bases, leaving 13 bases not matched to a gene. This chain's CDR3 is CASSPRDSVPSDNSPLHF. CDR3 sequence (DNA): TGTGCCAGCTCACCCCGGGACAGCGTTCCCTCAGATAATTCACCCCTCCACTTT.

Here the CDR3 DNA reads TGTGCCAGTAGTCATTTGGACAGGGGAAATAATGGCTACACCTTC. Translation gives CASSHLDRGNNGYTF. The chain joins TRBV19 to TRBJ1-2, with 9 bases fitting TRBD1. This CDR3 is built from 15 residues. Looked up from germline, CDR1 is LNHDA and CDR2 is SQIVND (reference sequence). The trim removed 5 bases at V and 6 bases at J, leaving 10 bases unmatched.

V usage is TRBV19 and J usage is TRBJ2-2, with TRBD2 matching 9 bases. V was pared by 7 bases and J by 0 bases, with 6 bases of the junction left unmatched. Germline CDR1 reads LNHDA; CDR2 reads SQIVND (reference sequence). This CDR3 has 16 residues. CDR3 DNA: TGTGCCAGTATGCGGGGGGGGGCCCCGAACACCGGGGAGCTGTTTTTT. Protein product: CASMRGGAPNTGELFF.